This T cell receptor beta chain was recorded in a study of CD8 T cells in Susac syndrome. The authors reverse transcribed roughly 0.5 to 1 ug RNA with random hexamers. TCRdb reanalysed the immunoSEQ multiplex PCR reads using MiXCR and keeps one entry per CDR3 protein. The top ten clones hold about 0.32% of a sample with about 100,000 distinct CDR3 sequences, about 93% of them seen once. This sequence was found in a human donor in good health. Material: CD8+ T cells from PBMCs.

The CDR3 DNA reads TGTGCCAGCAGCGTAGTGGGGAACTCACCCCTCCACTTT. Translating it yields CASSVVGNSPLHF. The chain combines TRBV9 with TRBJ1-6; D uncertain. The CDR3 contains 13 residues. In germline, CDR1 is SGDLS, CDR2 YYNGEE. With 0 bases removed from V and 10 bases from J, the gap between germline ends came to 8 bases. Together with reference TRBV9 and TRBJ1-6, the CDR3 gives the full variable domain: DSGVTQTPKHLITATGQRVTLRCSPRSGDLSVYWYQQSLDQGLQFLIQYYNGEERAKGNILERFSAQQFPDLHSELNLSSLELGDSALYFCASSVVGNSPLHFGNGTRLTVT.